This T cell receptor beta chain derives from a study of blood T cell repertoires in COVID-19. Overall study context: Sites in the United States, Italy and Spain provided acute and convalescent COVID-19 samples. From T cells, B-cell-depleted T cells, or PBMCs came the material, which was cDNA or gDNA.

This clone has more than one count but fewer than ten. Participant reports of clinical history set cohort assignment. Profiling relied on immunoSEQ multiplex PCR, and the TCRdb table lists in-frame clones only, not all of them. Found here are 150,000 or so clones, around 80% of them singletons; the top ten hold approximately 4%. CDR3 length: 13 amino acids. CDR1 KGHSH and CDR2 LQKENI come from the germline V gene. Trimming pared 2 bases from V and 0 bases from J, leaving 4 bases between. The chain employs TRBV18 and TRBJ1-1; D gene unclear. Sequenced material: PBMCs or T cells enriched from blood (not recorded which). The clonotype originates from a woman aged 50 to 60 in a cohort exposed to, infected with or recovered from COVID-19 (not recorded which). The CDR3 reads CASSPTMNTEAFF. The DNA of the CDR3 is TGTGCCAGCTCACCAACAATGAACACTGAAGCTTTCTTT. The variable domain in full, completed from reference TRBV18 and TRBJ1-1, reads NAGVMQNPRHLVRRRGQEARLRCSPMKGHSHVYWYRQLPEEGLKFMVYLQKENIIDESGMPKERFSAEFPKEGPSILRIQQVVRGDSAAYFCASSPTMNTEAFFGQGTRLTVV.